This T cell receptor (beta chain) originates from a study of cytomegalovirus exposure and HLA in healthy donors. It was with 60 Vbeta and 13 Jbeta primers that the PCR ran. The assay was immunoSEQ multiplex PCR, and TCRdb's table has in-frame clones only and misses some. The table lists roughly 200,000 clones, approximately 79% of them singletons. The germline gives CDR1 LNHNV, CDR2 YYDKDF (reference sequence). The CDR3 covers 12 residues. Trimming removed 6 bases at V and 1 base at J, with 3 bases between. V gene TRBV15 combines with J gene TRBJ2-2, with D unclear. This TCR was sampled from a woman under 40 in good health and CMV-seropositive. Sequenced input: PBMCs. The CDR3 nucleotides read TGTGCCACCAGTCTGAACACCGGGGAGCTGTTTTTT. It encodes CATSLNTGELFF.